A single sample gave rise to the 16 T cell receptor beta chains below, sequenced in a study of shared clonotypes between healthy human individuals. Assay: immunoSEQ multiplex PCR; the TCRdb copy retains only in-frame clones and omits some. The sample carries 450,000 to 500,000 clones, 81% recorded once. Sequenced sample: PBMCs. Source of these receptors: a woman aged 35 to 49 in good health. Some clones in this sample may be carry-over from other donors' samples.

This clone was recorded only once. The chain is built from TRBV4-2 and TRBJ2-7; 10 bases align to TRBD2. Per germline, CDR1 LGHNA and CDR2 YNFKEQ. The CDR3 has 21 amino acids. J gave up 0 bases and V 1 base, and 18 bases lay outside the gene matches. CDR3 in DNA: TGTGCCAGCAGCCAAGCGATTATCCCGGGTCTAGCGGGAGTTCCCTCCTACGAGCAGTACTTC. It is translated as CASSQAIIPGLAGVPSYEQYF.

The rearrangement uses TRBV6-5 and TRBJ2-1; 11 nucleotides line up with TRBD2. This CDR3 region has 13 residues. Germline V CDR1 and CDR2: MNHEY, SVGAGI. V lost 6 bases, J lost 13 bases, and 8 bases stayed unmatched. In DNA form, the CDR3 reads TGTGCCAGCAGGGACGGGACTAGCGGCCCTCAGTTCTTC. Amino acids: CASRDGTSGPQFF.

V usage is TRBV2 and J usage is TRBJ1-1, with D uncertain. Germline V gene data show CDR1 as SNHLY and CDR2 as FYNNEI. The CDR3 has 14 residues. Trimming stripped 8 bases from V and 1 base from J, with 14 bases between. The CDR3 region is CASGQDYGNTEAFF. In DNA form, the CDR3 reads TGTGCCAGCGGTCAGGACTATGGGAACACTGAAGCTTTCTTT.

This clone was seen only once. In DNA, the CDR3 is TGCACCAGCAGCCAAGATCGGGTACGGGCACCCCTCCACTTT. This gives the protein CTSSQDRVRAPLHF. This sequence joins TRBV1 and TRBJ1-6. TRBV1 is marked as a pseudogene. The CDR3 runs to 14 residues.

This sequence joins TRBV5-4 and TRBJ2-1, with D unclear. Looked up from germline, CDR1 is SGHNT and CDR2 is YYREEE (reference sequence). V dropped 4 bases and J dropped 0 bases, with 11 bases sitting between them. This CDR3 comprises 15 residues. The CDR3 region is CASSEDASSYNEQFF. CDR3 in DNA: TGTGCCAGCAGCGAGGACGCAAGCTCCTACAATGAGCAGTTCTTC.

V gene TRBV2 combines with J gene TRBJ1-2; D is unclear. Trimming stripped 0 bases from V and 5 bases from J, with 16 bases between. CDR3 size: 16 residues. CDR1 SNHLY and CDR2 FYNNEI come from the germline V gene. DNA of the CDR3: TGTGCCAGCAGTGAAGCCAGTAGGGCAGTACCTTATGGCTACACCTTC. It translates to CASSEASRAVPYGYTF.

The chain couples TRBV7-3 to TRBJ2-5; D remains ambiguous. The length of the CDR3 is 14 residues. Trimming shortened V by 3 bases and J by 2 bases, and 10 bases separated the two germline ends. Germline CDR1 is SGHTA and CDR2 is FQGTGA. The CDR3 reads CASSLDGKQETQYF. The CDR3 nucleotides are TGTGCCAGCAGCTTGGACGGAAAACAAGAGACCCAGTACTTC.

Remarks on this clone: A single base is all that separates this from a far larger clone, so a read error is likely. The gene calls are TRBV6-5 and TRBJ1-2; D remains ambiguous. The CDR3 extends over 13 amino acids. V gave up 5 bases and J gave up 4 bases, with 11 bases separating them. CDR1 is MNHEY and CDR2 is SVGAGI in the germline V gene. The CDR3 bases are TGTGCCAGCAGTGAACGGGGTATCTATGGCTACACCTTC. Protein: CASSERGIYGYTF.

This chain links TRBV19 with TRBJ1-1, with a weak D call TRBD1 (6 bases). Germline values: CDR1 LNHDA, CDR2 SQIVND (reference sequence). The CDR3 totals 15 residues. Trimming cost V 5 bases and J 6 bases, with 19 bases left between them. As DNA, the CDR3 is TGTGCCAGTAGTGCTCAGGGACATCCGAGGGCTGAAGCTTTCTTT. This sequence encodes CASSAQGHPRAEAFF.

As for this clone: A read error may account for a junction end that differs from germline. The V call is TRBV11-3, the J call TRBJ2-2; unclear D gene. In germline, CDR1 is SGHNT, CDR2 YENEEA. CDR3 length: 14 amino acids. CDR3 in DNA: TGTTCCAGCAGCCTCCTGGTGAACACCTGGGAGCTGTTTTTT. Translation: CSSSLLVNTWELFF.

This chain joins TRBV25-1 and TRBJ2-1, with D maybe TRBD2 (6 bases). V was cut by 1 base and J by 10 bases, with 11 bases left in between. This CDR3 contains 13 residues. Germline lookup yields CDR1 MGHDK and CDR2 SYGVNS. CDR3 residues: CASSESGGSEQFF. CDR3 DNA: TGTGCCAGCAGTGAATCTGGGGGGAGCGAGCAGTTCTTC. Supplemented by reference TRBV25-1 and TRBJ2-1, the full variable domain reads EADIYQTPRYLVIGTGKKITLECSQTMGHDKMYWYQQDPGMELHLIHYSYGVNSTEKGDLSSESTVSRIRTEHFPLTLESARPSHTSQYLCASSESGGSEQFFGPGTRLTVL.

The chain is built from TRBV7-3 and TRBJ2-3; 11 nucleotides agree with TRBD1. The CDR3 has 15 amino acids. In germline, CDR1 is SGHTA, CDR2 FQGTGA. The ends lost 3 bases at V and 3 bases at J; junction bases unmatched: 2. The CDR3 is CASSLDRGPTDTQYF. In nucleotides, the CDR3 is TGTGCCAGCAGCTTGGACAGGGGGCCGACAGATACGCAGTATTTT.

Many counts were recorded for this clone. The J gene is TRBJ1-5, the V gene TRBV2; D uncertain. CDR3 size: 14 residues. Trimming left V 6 bases short and J 0 bases short, with 9 bases between. Germline CDR1 SNHLY, CDR2 FYNNEI. This CDR3 is CASSAWGSNQPQHF. In nucleotides, the CDR3 is TGTGCCAGCAGCGCCTGGGGTAGCAATCAGCCCCAGCATTTT. The full variable domain, in which reference TRBV2 and TRBJ1-5 provide the parts outside the CDR3, is EPEVTQTPSHQVTQMGQEVILRCVPISNHLYFYWYRQILGQKVEFLVSFYNNEISEKSEIFDDQFSVERPDGSNFTLKIRSTKLEDSAMYFCASSAWGSNQPQHFGDGTRLSIL.

This clone was found a few times. V gene TRBV5-8 combines with J gene TRBJ2-1, with D perhaps assigned TRBD1 or TRBD2 (5 bases each). Trimming left V 4 bases short and J 0 bases short, with 8 bases between. Germline CDR1 SGHTS, CDR2 YDEGEE. The CDR3 covers 14 residues. In nucleotides, the CDR3 is TGTGCCAGCAGCGAGAGGGGCTCCTACAATGAGCAGTTCTTC. It is translated as CASSERGSYNEQFF. The full variable domain, completed using reference TRBV5-8 and TRBJ2-1, is EAGVTQSPTHLIKTRGQQATLRCSPISGHTSVYWYQQALGLGLQFLLWYDEGEERNRGNFPPRFSGRQFPNYSSELNVNALELEDSALYLCASSERGSYNEQFFGPGTRLTVL.

The chain joins TRBV28 to TRBJ1-5, with D possibly TRBD1 on 5 matching bases. The ends were cut back, 6 bases at V and 9 bases at J, with 21 bases in the middle. The CDR3 runs 15 residues. From germline, CDR1 is MDHEN and CDR2 SYDVKM. CDR3: CASSSLGAPGRPQHF. DNA of the CDR3: TGTGCCAGCAGCTCCCTCGGGGCCCCTGGTCGGCCCCAGCATTTT.

On this clone: This likely came from a read error, as a far larger clone is one base away. This same CDR3 is encoded by further DNA sequences in the sample. This chain connects TRBV6-1 to TRBJ1-1; D ambiguous. CDR3 size: 13 residues. The V gene's germline CDR1 is MNHNS and CDR2 SASEGT. CDR3 in DNA: TGTGCCAGCAGCGAAGGTGAGAACACTGAAGCTTTCTTT. It codes for CASSEGENTEAFF.